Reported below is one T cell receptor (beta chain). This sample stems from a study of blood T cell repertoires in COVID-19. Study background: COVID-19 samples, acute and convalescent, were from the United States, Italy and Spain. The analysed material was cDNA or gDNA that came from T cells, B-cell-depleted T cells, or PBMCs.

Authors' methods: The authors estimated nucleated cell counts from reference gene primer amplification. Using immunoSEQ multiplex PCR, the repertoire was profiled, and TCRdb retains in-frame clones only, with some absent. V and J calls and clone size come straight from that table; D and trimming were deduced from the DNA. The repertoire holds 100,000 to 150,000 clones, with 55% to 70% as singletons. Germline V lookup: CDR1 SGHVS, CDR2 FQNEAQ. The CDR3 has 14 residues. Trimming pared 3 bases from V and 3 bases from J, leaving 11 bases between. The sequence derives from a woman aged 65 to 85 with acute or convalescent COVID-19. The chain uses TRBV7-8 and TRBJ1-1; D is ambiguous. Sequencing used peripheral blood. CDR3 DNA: TGTGCCAGCAGCTTTAGGGAGATGGACACTGAAGCTTTCTTT. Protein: CASSFREMDTEAFF.